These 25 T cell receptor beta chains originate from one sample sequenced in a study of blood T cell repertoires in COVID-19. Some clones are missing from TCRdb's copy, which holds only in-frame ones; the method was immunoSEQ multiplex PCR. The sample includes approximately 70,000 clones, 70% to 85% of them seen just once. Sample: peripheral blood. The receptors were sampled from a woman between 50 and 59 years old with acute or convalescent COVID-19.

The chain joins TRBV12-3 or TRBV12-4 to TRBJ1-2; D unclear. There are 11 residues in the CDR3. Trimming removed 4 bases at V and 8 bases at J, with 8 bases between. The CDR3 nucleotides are TGTGCCAGCAGTTACCAACAGGGCTACACCTTC. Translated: CASSYQQGYTF.

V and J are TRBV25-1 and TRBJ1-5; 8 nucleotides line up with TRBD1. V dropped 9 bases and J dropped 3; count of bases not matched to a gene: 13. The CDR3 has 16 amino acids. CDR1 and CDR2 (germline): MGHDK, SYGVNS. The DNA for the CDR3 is TGTGCCAGGGAGACGCAGGGGGCGCCGGTCAATCAGCCCCAGCATTTT. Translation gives CARETQGAPVNQPQHF.

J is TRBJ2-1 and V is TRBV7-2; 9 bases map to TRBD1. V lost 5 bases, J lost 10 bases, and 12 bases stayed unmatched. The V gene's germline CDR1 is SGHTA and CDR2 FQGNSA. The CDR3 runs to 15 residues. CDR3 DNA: TGTGCCAGCAGCCCAGACGCCGGACAGGGGCGCGAGCAGTTCTTC. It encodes CASSPDAGQGREQFF.

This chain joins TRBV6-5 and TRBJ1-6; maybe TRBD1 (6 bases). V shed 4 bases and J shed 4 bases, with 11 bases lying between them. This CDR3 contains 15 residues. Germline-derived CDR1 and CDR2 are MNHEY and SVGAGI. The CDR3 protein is CASSFGQTYNSPLHF. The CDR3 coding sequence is TGTGCCAGCAGTTTCGGACAGACATATAATTCACCCCTCCACTTT.

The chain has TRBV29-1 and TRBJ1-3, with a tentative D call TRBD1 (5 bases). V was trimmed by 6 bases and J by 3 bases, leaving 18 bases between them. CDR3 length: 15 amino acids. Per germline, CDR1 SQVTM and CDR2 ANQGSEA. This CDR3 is CSVGEAGIYGNTIYF. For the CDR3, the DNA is TGCAGCGTAGGGGAGGCAGGGATTTATGGAAACACCATATATTTT.

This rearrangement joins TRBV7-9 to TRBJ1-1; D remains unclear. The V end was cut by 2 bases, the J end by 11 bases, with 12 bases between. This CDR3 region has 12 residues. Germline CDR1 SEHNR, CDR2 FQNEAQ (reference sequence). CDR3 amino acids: CASSLQEGGAFF. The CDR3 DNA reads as TGTGCCAGCAGCTTACAGGAGGGTGGTGCTTTCTTT.

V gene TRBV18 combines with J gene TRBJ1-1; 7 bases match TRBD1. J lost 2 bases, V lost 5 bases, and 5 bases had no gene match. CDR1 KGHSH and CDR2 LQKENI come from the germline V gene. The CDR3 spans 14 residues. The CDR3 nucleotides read TGTGCCAGCTCAGAGCAGGGGGTTAACACTGAAGCTTTCTTT. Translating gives CASSEQGVNTEAFF.

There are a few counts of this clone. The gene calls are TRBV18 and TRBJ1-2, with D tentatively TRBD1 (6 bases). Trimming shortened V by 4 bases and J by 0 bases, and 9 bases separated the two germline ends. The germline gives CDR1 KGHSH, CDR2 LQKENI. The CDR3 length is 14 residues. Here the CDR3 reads CASSLQGSNYGYTF. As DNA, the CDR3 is TGTGCCAGCTCACTCCAGGGGTCTAACTATGGCTACACCTTC.

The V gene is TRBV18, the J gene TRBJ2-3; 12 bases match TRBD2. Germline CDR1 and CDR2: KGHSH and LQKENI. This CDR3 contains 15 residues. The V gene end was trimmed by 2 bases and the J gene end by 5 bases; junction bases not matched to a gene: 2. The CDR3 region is CASSPGLAGIDTQYF. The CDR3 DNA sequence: TGTGCCAGCTCACCAGGACTAGCGGGAATAGATACGCAGTATTTT.

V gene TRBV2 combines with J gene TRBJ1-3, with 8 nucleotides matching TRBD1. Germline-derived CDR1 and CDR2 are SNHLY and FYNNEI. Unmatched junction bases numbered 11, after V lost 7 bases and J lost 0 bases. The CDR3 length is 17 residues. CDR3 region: CASTTGTGLNSGNTIYF. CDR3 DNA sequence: TGTGCCAGCACCACAGGGACAGGATTAAACTCTGGAAACACCATATATTTT. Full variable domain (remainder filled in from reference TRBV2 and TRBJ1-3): EPEVTQTPSHQVTQMGQEVILRCVPISNHLYFYWYRQILGQKVEFLVSFYNNEISEKSEIFDDQFSVERPDGSNFTLKIRSTKLEDSAMYFCASTTGTGLNSGNTIYFGEGSWLTVV.

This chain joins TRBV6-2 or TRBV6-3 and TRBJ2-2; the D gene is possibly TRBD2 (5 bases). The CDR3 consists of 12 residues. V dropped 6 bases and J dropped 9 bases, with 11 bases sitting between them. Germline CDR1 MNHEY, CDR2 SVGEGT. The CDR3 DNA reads TGTGCCAGCAGCGAGGGTGTCCGGGAGCTGTTTTTT. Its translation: CASSEGVRELFF.

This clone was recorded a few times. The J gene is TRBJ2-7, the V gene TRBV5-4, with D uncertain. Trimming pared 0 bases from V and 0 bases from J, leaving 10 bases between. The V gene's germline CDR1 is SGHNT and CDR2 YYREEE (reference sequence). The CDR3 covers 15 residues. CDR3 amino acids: CASSLGSASSYEQYF. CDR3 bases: TGTGCCAGCAGCTTGGGCAGCGCGAGCTCCTACGAGCAGTACTTC.

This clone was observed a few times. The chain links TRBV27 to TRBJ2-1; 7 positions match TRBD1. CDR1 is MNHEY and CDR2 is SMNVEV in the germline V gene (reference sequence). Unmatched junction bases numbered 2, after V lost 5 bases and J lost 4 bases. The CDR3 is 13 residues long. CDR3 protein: CASSPGQYNEQFF. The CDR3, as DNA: TGTGCCAGCAGTCCGGGACAGTACAATGAGCAGTTCTTC.

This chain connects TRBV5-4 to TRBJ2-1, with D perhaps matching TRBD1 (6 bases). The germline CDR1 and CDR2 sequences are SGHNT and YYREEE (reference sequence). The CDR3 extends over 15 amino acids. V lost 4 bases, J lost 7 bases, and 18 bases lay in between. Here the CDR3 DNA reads TGTGCCAGCAGCCGCCCCAACAGGGATCAGAATGAGCAGTTCTTC. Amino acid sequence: CASSRPNRDQNEQFF.

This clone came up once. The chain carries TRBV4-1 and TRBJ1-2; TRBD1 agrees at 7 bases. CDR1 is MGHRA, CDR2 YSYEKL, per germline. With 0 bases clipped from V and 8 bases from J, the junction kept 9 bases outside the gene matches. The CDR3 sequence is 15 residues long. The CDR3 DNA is TGCGCCAGCAGCCAAGACCTGATGACAGGGAGGGGCTACACCTTC. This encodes CASSQDLMTGRGYTF.

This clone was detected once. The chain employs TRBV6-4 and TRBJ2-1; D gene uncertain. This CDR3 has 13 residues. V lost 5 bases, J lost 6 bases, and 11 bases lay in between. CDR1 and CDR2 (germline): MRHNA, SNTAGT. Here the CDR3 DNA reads TGTGCCAGCAGTATCCTCCTCGGCAATGAGCAGTTCTTC. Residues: CASSILLGNEQFF.

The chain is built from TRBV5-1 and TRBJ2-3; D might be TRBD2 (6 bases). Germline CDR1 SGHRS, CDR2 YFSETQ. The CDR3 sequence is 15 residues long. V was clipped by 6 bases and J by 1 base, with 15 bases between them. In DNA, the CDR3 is TGCGCCAGCACAGACGGCGGGATCCGCACAGATACGCAGTATTTT. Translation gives CASTDGGIRTDTQYF.

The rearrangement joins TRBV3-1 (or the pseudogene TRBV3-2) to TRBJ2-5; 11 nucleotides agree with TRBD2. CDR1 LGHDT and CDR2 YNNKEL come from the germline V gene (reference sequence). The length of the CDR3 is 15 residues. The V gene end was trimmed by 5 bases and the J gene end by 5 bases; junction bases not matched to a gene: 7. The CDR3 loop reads CASSLAGGQVETQYF. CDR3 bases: TGTGCCAGCAGCTTAGCGGGGGGGCAGGTGGAGACCCAGTACTTC.

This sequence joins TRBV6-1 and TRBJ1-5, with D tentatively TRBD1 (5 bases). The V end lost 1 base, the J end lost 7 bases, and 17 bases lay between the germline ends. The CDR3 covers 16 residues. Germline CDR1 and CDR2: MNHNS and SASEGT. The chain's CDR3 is CASSEDKGQPRQPQHF. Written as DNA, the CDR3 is TGTGCCAGCAGTGAAGATAAGGGGCAGCCACGCCAGCCCCAGCATTTT.

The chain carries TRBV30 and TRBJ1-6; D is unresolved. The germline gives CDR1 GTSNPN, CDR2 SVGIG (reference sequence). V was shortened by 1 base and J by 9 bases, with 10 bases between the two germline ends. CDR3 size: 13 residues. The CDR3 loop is CAWSDVKSSPLHF. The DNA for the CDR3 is TGTGCCTGGAGTGACGTGAAGAGTTCACCCCTCCACTTT.

CDR3 nucleotide sequence: TGCGCCAGCAGCCCTATAGGGACAACCCAAGAGACCCAGTACTTC. Its translation is CASSPIGTTQETQYF. The chain has TRBV5-1 and TRBJ2-5, with D possibly matching TRBD1 (6 bases). In germline, CDR1 is SGHRS, CDR2 YFSETQ. The CDR3 is 15 amino acids. Deletions cut 4 bases from V and 1 base from J, with 14 bases between.

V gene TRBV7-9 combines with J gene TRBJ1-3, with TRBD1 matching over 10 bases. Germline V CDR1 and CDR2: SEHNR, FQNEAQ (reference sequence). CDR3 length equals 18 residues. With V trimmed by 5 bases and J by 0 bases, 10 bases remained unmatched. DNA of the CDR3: TGTGCCAGCAGCCTCCGGGACAGGGGATCGGGCTCTGGAAACACCATATATTTT. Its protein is CASSLRDRGSGSGNTIYF.

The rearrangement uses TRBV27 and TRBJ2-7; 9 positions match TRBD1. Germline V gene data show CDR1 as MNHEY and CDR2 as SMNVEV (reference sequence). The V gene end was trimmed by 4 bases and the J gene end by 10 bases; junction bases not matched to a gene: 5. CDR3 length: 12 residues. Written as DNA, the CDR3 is TGTGCCAGCAGTTCGGACAGGGGAGTTCAGTACTTC. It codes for CASSSDRGVQYF.

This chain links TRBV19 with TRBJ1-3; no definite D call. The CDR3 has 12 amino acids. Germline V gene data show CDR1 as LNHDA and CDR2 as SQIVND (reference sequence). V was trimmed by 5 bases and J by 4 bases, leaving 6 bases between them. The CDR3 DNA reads TGTGCCAGTAGTGAACAGGGAAACACCATATATTTT. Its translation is CASSEQGNTIYF.

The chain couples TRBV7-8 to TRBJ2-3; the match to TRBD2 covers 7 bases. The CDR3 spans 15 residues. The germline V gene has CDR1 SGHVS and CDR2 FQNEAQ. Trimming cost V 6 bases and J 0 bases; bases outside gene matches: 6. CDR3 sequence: CASRQAGSSTDTQYF. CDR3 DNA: TGTGCCAGCAGACAAGCGGGATCTAGCACAGATACGCAGTATTTT.